This T cell receptor (beta chain) was recovered during a study of blood T cell repertoires in COVID-19. About the study: Samples representing acute and convalescent COVID-19 were sourced from the United States, Italy and Spain. In each case, the material was cDNA or gDNA derived from T cells, B-cell-depleted T cells, or PBMCs.

Source study methods: Amplification from reference gene primers served as the basis for estimated nucleated cell counts. This table comes from immunoSEQ multiplex PCR, and its TCRdb copy is limited to in-frame clones, with some not included. Clonal size and the V and J genes are those of that table, whereas D and trimming came from the DNA. The table includes roughly 290,000 clones, approximately 83% detected once. CDR3 length: 20 amino acids. V shed 3 bases and J 4 bases; nucleotides not matched to a gene: 19. In germline, CDR1 is MNHEY, CDR2 SVGEGT. The chain joins TRBV6-2 or TRBV6-3 to TRBJ2-5, with TRBD2 identical over 11 bases. The clonotype originates from a woman aged 30 to 39 who had recovered from COVID-19. The sample was peripheral blood. Written as DNA, the CDR3 is TGTGCCAGCAGTTATCTATCTCGAGGCGGATCTAGCGGGAGGTCAGAGACCCAGTACTTC. As protein: CASSYLSRGGSSGRSETQYF.